This TCR beta chain was obtained from a study of TIL therapy for anti-PD-1-resistant metastatic lung cancer. Overall study: Tumors carried a median 1.5 non-synonymous mutations per megabase. Overall study results and limits: This highly selected cohort may not generalize to typical lung cancer patients.

Trimming shortened V by 0 bases and J by 3 bases, and 10 bases separated the two germline ends. Germline loops: CDR1 SGHDT, CDR2 YYEEEE. This CDR3 has 14 residues. Note on this clone: No antigen is known for it.

Time point defined: pre-treatment sample, taken before nivolumab and TIL therapy. Pleural nodules or supraclavicular lymph nodes made up most of the excised metastases sampled. Patients then received nivolumab; progressors got lymphodepletion, TIL and IL-2. This was the immunoSEQ v3 assay. Libraries were sequenced to 2 million to 2.5 million read pairs (survey) or 5-6 million (deep). Generated by immunoSEQ multiplex PCR, the TCRdb table keeps only in-frame clones and is missing some. The sample has several thousand clones, around three fifths seen once. This specimen was tumor tissue, taken at baseline. This clonotype was obtained from a person between 25 and 79 years old with non-small cell lung cancer. The rearrangement joins TRBV5-6 to TRBJ2-7, with D hard to call. The CDR3 region has the DNA TGTGCCAGCAGCTTGGTAGGCCCTTACTACGAGCAGTACTTC. The encoded protein is CASSLVGPYYEQYF. The entire variable domain, with the rest obtained from reference TRBV5-6 and TRBJ2-7, is as follows: DAGVTQSPTHLIKTRGQQVTLRCSPKSGHDTVSWYQQALGQGPQFIFQYYEEEERQRGNFPDRFSGHQFPNYSSELNVNALLLGDSALYLCASSLVGPYYEQYFGPGTRLTVT.